This T cell receptor beta chain was recorded in a study of regulatory T cells in long-lasting Graves disease. General observations from the study: Favored gene segments in persistent disease were TRBV28, TRBJ1-2 and TRBJ2-5.

This clonotype was seen only a few times. Its antigen is undetermined. The CDR3 is made up of 14 amino acids. V lost 4 bases, J lost 6 bases, and 14 bases lay in between. CDR1 is SGHDT, CDR2 YYEEEE, per germline. With iRepertoire HTBI primers and Arm-PCR of CDR3 regions, TCR beta libraries were built. Authors' data handling: Looking across samples, the authors found approximately 60 TRBV and some 13 TRBJ segments. TCRdb reanalysed the multiplex PCR reads using MiXCR and keeps one entry per CDR3 protein. TCRdb, rather than the study authors, made the V and J calls. The top ten clones hold roughly 10% of a sample with roughly 500,000 distinct CDR3 sequences, roughly 14% of them seen once. Time point of the sample: newly diagnosed GD, antithyroid drugs for less than 3 months. RNA extracted from PBMCs served as the sequencing template. These data also formed part of another study, on T cells in Graves' hyperthyroidism and ophthalmopathy. That investigation notes: Across 18 months, stable Graves' hyperthyroidism was marked by no progression to ophthalmopathy. Blood samples included most of the expanded thyroid clonotypes exceeding 0.001.

The sequencing here drew on peripheral blood mononuclear cells (PBMCs), taken at new diagnosis, from a patient treated with antithyroid drugs. This clonotype originated in a man aged 30 to 45 with Graves disease. The chain has TRBV5-6 and TRBJ2-1, with D possibly being TRBD1 (6 bases). This chain's CDR3 is CASSRRGWGNEQFF. The CDR3, as DNA: TGTGCCAGCAGCCGCAGGGGCTGGGGCAATGAGCAGTTCTTC.